The 15 T cell receptor beta chains in this list originate from one sample, sequenced in a study of cytomegalovirus exposure and HLA in healthy donors. Researchers ran the PCR with 60 Vbeta and 13 Jbeta primers. Here immunoSEQ multiplex PCR was the method, and the copy in TCRdb shows in-frame clones only, minus some. Its table records approximately 190,000 clones. The sequencing input was PBMCs. Source of these receptors: a boy younger than 18 in good health and CMV-seronegative.

The J gene is TRBJ1-5, the V gene TRBV2; D is unclear. The CDR3 covers 13 residues. The V gene's germline CDR1 is SNHLY and CDR2 FYNNEI. Trimming removed 2 bases from V and 4 bases from J, with 6 bases in between. CDR3 amino acids: CASSERGNQPQHF. CDR3 sequence (DNA): TGTGCCAGCAGTGAACGCGGAAATCAGCCCCAGCATTTT.

In DNA form, the CDR3 reads TGTGCCAGCAGATCCGACAGGACTTACTACGAGCAGTACTTC. This sequence encodes CASRSDRTYYEQYF. The rearrangement uses TRBV6-5 and TRBJ2-7; TRBD1 is a possible D gene (6 bases). Germline CDR1 and CDR2: MNHEY and SVGAGI. V was pared by 6 bases and J by 3 bases, with 15 bases between. This CDR3 region has 14 residues.

The V and J genes are TRBV15 and TRBJ1-5; 12 bases align to TRBD1. Losses at the gene ends were 5 bases for V and 5 bases for J; bases not matched to a gene: 7. Looked up from germline, CDR1 is LNHNV and CDR2 is YYDKDF (reference sequence). The CDR3 runs to 16 residues. The CDR3 DNA follows: TGTGCCACCAGCCCTGGGGACAGGGGGCTTGATCAGCCCCAGCATTTT. Protein: CATSPGDRGLDQPQHF.

The V gene is TRBV27, the J gene TRBJ2-2; 9 nucleotides line up with TRBD2. Germline V CDR1 and CDR2: MNHEY, SMNVEV (reference sequence). Trimming at V came to 3 bases and at J to 5 bases, leaving 13 bases not matched to a gene. This CDR3 is 18 amino acids long. Here the CDR3 DNA reads TGTGCCAGCAGTTTCAGTTCTCCGGGACTAGCTGGTACCGGGGAGCTGTTTTTT. Encoded protein: CASSFSSPGLAGTGELFF.

This chain links TRBV10-3 with TRBJ1-1, with TRBD1 as a possible D gene (5 bases). Germline lookup yields CDR1 ENHRY and CDR2 SYGVKD. This CDR3 is built from 12 residues. Trimming removed 6 bases from V and 1 base from J, with 6 bases in between. The DNA of the CDR3 is TGTGCCATCAGCCAGGGGAACACTGAAGCTTTCTTT. Translated: CAISQGNTEAFF.

V is TRBV19 and J is TRBJ1-5; D is undetermined. The V gene's germline CDR1 is LNHDA and CDR2 SQIVND (reference sequence). Trimming removed 4 bases from V and 1 base from J, with 5 bases in between. The length of the CDR3 is 13 residues. CDR3 loop: CASSTVSNQPQHF. CDR3 DNA sequence: TGTGCCAGTAGTACGGTCAGCAATCAGCCCCAGCATTTT.

As regards this clone: This same CDR3 is encoded by further DNA sequences in the sample. V and J are TRBV7-6 and TRBJ1-4; 7 nucleotides align to TRBD1. Germline loops: CDR1 SGHVS, CDR2 FNYEAQ. V lost 2 bases, J lost 5 bases, and 2 bases stayed unmatched. The CDR3 is 14 amino acids. The CDR3 loop reads CASSLRGGNEKLFF. The CDR3 DNA reads TGTGCCAGCAGCTTAAGAGGGGGCAATGAAAAACTGTTTTTT.

The chain is built from TRBV5-4 and TRBJ2-3, with D maybe TRBD2 (6 bases). Deletions cut 0 bases from V and 1 base from J, with 15 bases between. CDR3 length: 17 residues. Germline V lookup: CDR1 SGHNT, CDR2 YYREEE (reference sequence). In DNA form, the CDR3 reads TGTGCCAGCAGCTTGGGCGGGGCCCAGATCCGCACAGATACGCAGTATTTT. Amino acid sequence: CASSLGGAQIRTDTQYF.

This rearrangement joins TRBV7-2 to TRBJ2-5, with a weak D call TRBD1 (5 bases). Germline-derived CDR1 and CDR2 are SGHTA and FQGNSA. Trimming removed 2 bases from V and 1 base from J, with 20 bases in between. The CDR3 covers 18 residues. CDR3 nucleotides: TGTGCCAGCAGCTTAAATTCTTTCATTCGCAGGGTCCAAGAGACCCAGTACTTC. Protein: CASSLNSFIRRVQETQYF.

The chain employs TRBV27 and TRBJ2-7; 12 nucleotides match TRBD2. CDR1 and CDR2 from the germline V gene are MNHEY and SMNVEV (reference sequence). The CDR3 spans 15 residues. The junction had 6 bases not matched to a gene; V was cut back by 5 bases and J by 4 bases. The CDR3 region has the DNA TGTGCCAGCAGTCCTCTCCTAGCGGGGGGGTACGAGCAGTACTTC. This gives the protein CASSPLLAGGYEQYF.

V is TRBV6-4 and J is TRBJ2-3; 8 bases map to TRBD1. V gave up 6 bases and J gave up 5 bases; unmatched junction bases: 7. The CDR3 is made up of 14 amino acids. Germline assignment: CDR1 MRHNA and CDR2 SNTAGT. The CDR3 DNA is TGTGCCAGCAGCCGGGACAGGCGGGTAGATACGCAGTATTTT. Protein sequence: CASSRDRRVDTQYF.

This sequence joins TRBV5-1 and TRBJ1-2; D might be TRBD1 (5 bases). V dropped 4 bases and J dropped 5 bases, with 12 bases sitting between them. Germline values: CDR1 SGHRS, CDR2 YFSETQ. The CDR3 consists of 13 residues. CDR3 region: CASSDSTRYGYTF. The CDR3 DNA sequence: TGCGCCAGCAGCGACAGCACCCGTTATGGCTACACCTTC.

The chain uses TRBV29-1 and TRBJ2-1, with 8 bases matching TRBD1. The CDR3 has 15 amino acids. Germline-derived CDR1 and CDR2 are SQVTM and ANQGSEA. The trim removed 4 bases at V and 3 bases at J, leaving 8 bases unmatched. The chain's CDR3 is CSVAERQGIYNEQFF. The CDR3 bases are TGCAGCGTTGCCGAGCGACAGGGGATCTACAATGAGCAGTTCTTC.

The chain links TRBV7-2 to TRBJ2-5; 8 nucleotides align to TRBD1. The CDR3 has 14 amino acids. J lost 4 bases, V lost 5 bases, and 6 bases had no gene match. Germline assignment: CDR1 SGHTA and CDR2 FQGNSA. The CDR3 DNA reads as TGTGCCAGCAGCCCCCCGGGACAGGTAGAGACCCAGTACTTC. It specifies CASSPPGQVETQYF.

This sequence joins TRBV6-1 and TRBJ1-6; 7 bases line up with TRBD1. Germline CDR1 is MNHNS and CDR2 is SASEGT. The CDR3 consists of 15 residues. Unmatched junction bases numbered 6, after V lost 5 bases and J lost 5 bases. The CDR3 reads CASSPGTENNSPLHF. The CDR3 region has the DNA TGTGCCAGCAGTCCTGGGACAGAGAATAATTCACCCCTCCACTTT.